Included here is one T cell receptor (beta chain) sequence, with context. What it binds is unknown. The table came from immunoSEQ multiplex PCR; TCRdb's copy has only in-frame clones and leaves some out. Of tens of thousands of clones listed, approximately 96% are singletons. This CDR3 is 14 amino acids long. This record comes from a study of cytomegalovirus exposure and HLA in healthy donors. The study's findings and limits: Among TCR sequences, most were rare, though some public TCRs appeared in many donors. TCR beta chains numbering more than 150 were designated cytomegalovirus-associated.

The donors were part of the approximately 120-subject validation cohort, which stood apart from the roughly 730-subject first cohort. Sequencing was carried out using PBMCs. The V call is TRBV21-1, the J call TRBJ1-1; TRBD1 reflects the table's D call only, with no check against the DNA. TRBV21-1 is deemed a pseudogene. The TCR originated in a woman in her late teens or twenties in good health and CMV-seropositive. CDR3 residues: CASSKYDRGREAFF. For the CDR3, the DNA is TGTGCCAGCAGCAAATACGACAGGGGGCGCGAAGCTTTCTTT.